Following are 23 T cell receptor beta chains from one sample sequenced in a study of Ad26.COV2.S vaccination and SARS-CoV-2 variants. Only in-frame clones appear in the TCRdb table, and some are missing; sequencing was by immunoSEQ multiplex PCR. The sample has around 450,000 clones; roughly nine tenths are singletons. Treatment indicated: roughly 19 received Ad26.COV2.S at low or high dose, single or two shots; roughly 5 received placebo; per-sample allocation not given. The study sampled participants on day 63 after the first vaccine or placebo injection. The sample in question was peripheral blood, obtained in a trial of Ad26.COV2.S vaccine versus placebo. These receptors were obtained from a person aged 18 to 59 who received the Ad26.COV2.S COVID-19 vaccine or a placebo.

V gene TRBV19 combines with J gene TRBJ2-1; 9 bases align to TRBD1. This CDR3 is 14 amino acids long. Germline V lookup: CDR1 LNHDA, CDR2 SQIVND (reference sequence). V shed 7 bases, J shed 7 bases, and the junction held 8 bases outside the gene matches. The CDR3 DNA sequence: TGTGCCAGTAAAAAACAGGGGGCTAGGAATGAGCAGTTCTTC. Protein: CASKKQGARNEQFF.

This chain connects TRBV6-5 to TRBJ1-1; D uncertain. The CDR3 runs 15 residues. The V end lost 6 bases, the J end lost 10 bases, and 24 bases lay between the germline ends. Germline CDR1 reads MNHEY; CDR2 reads SVGAGI. The CDR3 DNA reads as TGTGCCAGCAGCCTGCGCCTGGCCTCTAGTCTCGGAGCTTTCTTT. Amino acids: CASSLRLASSLGAFF.

The chain combines TRBV7-2 with TRBJ1-5, with D perhaps matching TRBD1 (5 bases). Germline CDR1 reads SGHTA; CDR2 reads FQGNSA. V was cut by 4 bases and J by 3 bases, with 10 bases left in between. The CDR3 totals 14 residues. The CDR3 region is CASSWLTVNQPQHF. CDR3 DNA sequence: TGTGCCAGCAGCTGGTTGACAGTCAATCAGCCCCAGCATTTT.

The chain combines TRBV2 with TRBJ2-2, with 7 bases matching TRBD2. Germline trimming cut 6 bases from V and 4 bases from J; bases unmatched to any gene: 2. Germline V gives CDR1 SNHLY, CDR2 FYNNEI. This CDR3 region has 13 residues. In nucleotides, the CDR3 is TGTGCCAGCAGGAGGGAGGGCACCGGGGAGCTGTTTTTT. Protein product: CASRREGTGELFF.

This sequence joins TRBV6-5 and TRBJ1-1; a possible D gene is TRBD1 (6 bases). The length of the CDR3 is 13 residues. CDR1 and CDR2 (germline): MNHEY, SVGAGI. V dropped 11 bases and J dropped 0 bases, with 13 bases sitting between them. This CDR3 is CAGRDNMNTEAFF. The CDR3 bases are TGTGCCGGGCGGGACAACATGAACACTGAAGCTTTCTTT.

V usage is TRBV29-1 and J usage is TRBJ1-2; D is possibly TRBD1 (5 bases). Germline V lookup: CDR1 SQVTM, CDR2 ANQGSEA. Trimming removed 6 bases at V and 0 bases at J, with 11 bases between. The CDR3 is 13 amino acids. The DNA of the CDR3 is TGCAGCGTCTACGACAGTACTAACTATGGCTACACCTTC. Protein sequence: CSVYDSTNYGYTF. The complete variable domain, with remaining parts taken from reference TRBV29-1 and TRBJ1-2, reads SAVISQKPSRDICQRGTSLTIQCQVDSQVTMMFWYRQQPGQSLTLIATANQGSEATYESGFVIDKFPISRPNLTFSTLTVSNMSPEDSSIYLCSVYDSTNYGYTFGSGTRLTVV.

CDR3 sequence (DNA): TGTGCCAGCAGCTTAGGGTCTGAAAACTATGGCTACACCTTC. It encodes CASSLGSENYGYTF. V gene TRBV7-2 combines with J gene TRBJ1-2; D ambiguous. V was trimmed by 1 base and J by 2 bases, leaving 8 bases between them. This CDR3 contains 14 residues. Germline loops: CDR1 SGHTA, CDR2 FQGNSA.

The rearrangement joins TRBV27 to TRBJ2-1; D may be TRBD1 or TRBD2 (6 bases each). Germline V gives CDR1 MNHEY, CDR2 SMNVEV (reference sequence). The CDR3 has 13 amino acids. V was cut by 2 bases and J by 10 bases, with 12 bases left in between. DNA of the CDR3: TGTGCCAGCAGTTTAAGGGGGGCGAAGGAGCAGTTCTTC. Protein: CASSLRGAKEQFF.

This sequence joins TRBV20-1 and TRBJ1-2; D gene ambiguous. CDR3 length equals 11 residues. In germline, CDR1 is DFQATT, CDR2 SNEGSKA (reference sequence). V was pared by 6 bases and J by 7 bases, with 12 bases between. The CDR3 nucleotides read TGCAGTGCCTTAGATCGGGGTGGCTACACCTTC. It encodes CSALDRGGYTF.

The chain joins TRBV27 to TRBJ1-1; weak D call: TRBD1 (5 bases). From germline, CDR1 is MNHEY and CDR2 SMNVEV (reference sequence). Trimming cost V 3 bases and J 6 bases, with 11 bases left between them. The CDR3 loop spans 13 amino acids. CDR3 nucleotides: TGTGCCAGCAGTTTTGGGGGGGGAGCTGAAGCTTTCTTT. Amino acid sequence: CASSFGGGAEAFF.

The chain joins TRBV27 to TRBJ2-5; possibly TRBD2 for D (6 bases). This CDR3 spans 15 amino acids. The V gene's germline CDR1 is MNHEY and CDR2 SMNVEV (reference sequence). Trimming shortened V by 3 bases and J by 5 bases, and 16 bases separated the two germline ends. This CDR3 reads CASSFGRGWWETQYF. The DNA of the CDR3 is TGTGCCAGCAGTTTCGGTCGGGGGTGGTGGGAGACCCAGTACTTC.

The chain links TRBV5-1 to TRBJ2-2; TRBD1 matches 7 bases. The CDR3 is 17 amino acids. The J segment lost 5 bases and the V segment lost 5 bases, leaving 15 bases of the junction unmatched. Per germline, CDR1 SGHRS and CDR2 YFSETQ. The chain's CDR3 is CASRPQPGQRRTGELFF. For the CDR3, the DNA is TGCGCCAGCAGACCCCAACCGGGACAGCGTCGGACCGGGGAGCTGTTTTTT.

The chain uses TRBV5-1 and TRBJ2-2, with 7 bases aligning to TRBD2. CDR1 is SGHRS, CDR2 YFSETQ, per germline. Losses at the gene ends were 3 bases for V and 4 bases for J; bases not matched to a gene: 9. This CDR3 has 16 residues. The CDR3: CASSWAAGEATGELFF. The DNA of the CDR3 is TGCGCCAGCAGCTGGGCGGCGGGAGAGGCCACCGGGGAGCTGTTTTTT.

The chain has TRBV7-2 and TRBJ2-2; D may match TRBD1 or TRBD2 (5 bases each). The CDR3 runs to 17 residues. The germline V gene has CDR1 SGHTA and CDR2 FQGNSA. Trimming cost V 4 bases and J 4 bases, with 19 bases left between them. CDR3 DNA: TGTGCCAGCAGCTACAGAGGGGCCAGGGTCGGCACCGGGGAGCTGTTTTTT. Protein sequence: CASSYRGARVGTGELFF.

V and J are TRBV5-4 and TRBJ2-7, with D perhaps matching TRBD2 (6 bases). V lost 4 bases, J lost 3 bases, and 14 bases lay in between. This CDR3 region has 14 residues. Germline CDR1 and CDR2: SGHNT and YYREEE (reference sequence). The CDR3 sequence is CASSPGTGNYEQYF. The DNA for the CDR3 is TGTGCCAGCAGCCCGGGGACTGGCAACTACGAGCAGTACTTC.

The V call is TRBV12-3 or TRBV12-4, the J call TRBJ2-1; no reliable D call. CDR3 size: 12 residues. Trimming left V 4 bases short and J 9 bases short, with 10 bases between. CDR3 amino acids: CASSSAGLEQFF. As DNA, the CDR3 is TGTGCCAGCAGTTCTGCCGGCCTTGAGCAGTTCTTC.

This clone was observed a handful of times. The chain carries TRBV13 and TRBJ2-5; 9 bases line up with TRBD2. Per germline, CDR1 PRHDT and CDR2 FYEKMQ (reference sequence). The ends lost 2 bases at V and 0 bases at J; junction bases unmatched: 7. CDR3 length: 17 residues. This CDR3 is CASSLTETSGYQETQYF. CDR3 coding DNA: TGTGCCAGCAGCTTAACCGAGACTAGCGGTTACCAAGAGACCCAGTACTTC.

The CDR3 region has the DNA TGTGCCAGCTGTCGGAGGAACACTGAAGCTTTCTTT. The encoded protein is CASCRRNTEAFF. The V call is TRBV6-6, the J call TRBJ1-1; D is ambiguous. Germline loops: CDR1 MNHNY, CDR2 SVGAGI (reference sequence). V was clipped by 8 bases and J by 1 base, with 8 bases between them. CDR3 length: 12 amino acids.

Only one count was recorded for this clone. The chain recombines TRBV29-1 with TRBJ2-6, with D perhaps matching TRBD1 or TRBD2 (5 bases each). V was pared by 7 bases and J by 0 bases, with 19 bases between. The CDR3 runs to 17 residues. From germline, CDR1 is SQVTM and CDR2 ANQGSEA. The CDR3 sequence: CSAGDRQGASGANVLTF. CDR3 bases: TGCAGCGCCGGGGATCGGCAGGGTGCCTCTGGGGCCAACGTCCTGACTTTC.

The chain links TRBV30 to TRBJ2-7, with TRBD2 identical over 7 bases. The CDR3 extends over 14 amino acids. Germline values: CDR1 GTSNPN, CDR2 SVGIG (reference sequence). J lost 6 bases, V lost 1 base, and 9 bases had no gene match. This CDR3 is CAWSERGSLREQYV. DNA of the CDR3: TGTGCCTGGAGTGAGCGGGGATCCCTTCGCGAGCAGTACGTC.

This chain uses TRBV5-1 with TRBJ2-6, with TRBD2 matching 8 bases. V trimming: 1 base; J trimming: 2 bases; junction bases outside the gene matches: 2. CDR1 is SGHRS and CDR2 is YFSETQ in the germline V gene. The CDR3 has 16 amino acids. CDR3 DNA: TGCGCCAGCAGCTTGCCGGGACTAGCTGGGGCCAACGTCCTGACTTTC. This translates into CASSLPGLAGANVLTF.

The genes are TRBV7-8 and TRBJ1-6; 9 bases agree with TRBD1. V was pared by 1 base and J by 11 bases, with 3 bases of the junction left unmatched. Germline lookup yields CDR1 SGHVS and CDR2 FQNEAQ. The CDR3 is 14 amino acids. DNA of the CDR3: TGTGCCAGCAGCTTAGGGGGACAGGGTCCACCCCTCCACTTT. Protein: CASSLGGQGPPLHF.

The chain has TRBV23-1 and TRBJ1-1; D may be TRBD1 (5 bases). TRBV23-1 has ORF status, its function being uncertain. Trimming cost V 4 bases and J 3 bases, with 9 bases left between them. The CDR3 spans 13 residues. The CDR3 sequence is CASSPPRDTEAFF. As DNA, the CDR3 is TGCGCCAGCAGTCCACCCAGGGACACTGAAGCTTTCTTT.